These 22 T cell receptor beta chains share one sample of origin, sequenced in a study of cytomegalovirus exposure and HLA in healthy donors (dated by TCRdb to about 2017). Library preparation employed the immunoSEQ multiplex PCR assay. For the multiplex PCR, a mixture combining 60 forward primers for TCR Vbeta segments and 13 reverse primers for TCR Jbeta segments was used. TCRdb's version of the immuneACCESS table is confined to in-frame rearrangements and falls short of the full clone set. An unresolved V gene accounts for under half of the shortfall where checked; the remainder is of unknown origin. The sample contains roughly 180,000 clones, approximately 84% of them found a single time. The ten largest clones represent around 4.1% of the sample. The sample comprised PBMCs. The receptor set was obtained from a woman in her fifties or sixties in good health and CMV-seropositive.

The chain combines TRBV28 with TRBJ2-7; 10 bases agree with TRBD2. Trimming removed 6 bases from V and 0 bases from J; junction bases left unmatched: 8. Germline loops: CDR1 MDHEN, CDR2 SYDVKM. CDR3 length: 16 amino acids. The CDR3 loop reads CASSRPGLARSYEQYF. CDR3 nucleotide sequence: TGTGCCAGCAGCCGTCCGGGACTAGCGCGCTCCTACGAGCAGTACTTC.

V and J are TRBV27 and TRBJ2-5; 7 bases match TRBD1. The germline CDR1 and CDR2 sequences are MNHEY and SMNVEV (reference sequence). Losses at the gene ends were 2 bases for V and 2 bases for J; bases not matched to a gene: 5. This CDR3 spans 15 amino acids. The CDR3 DNA is TGTGCCAGCAGTTTACTGGGACAGAGACAAGAGACCCAGTACTTC. It is translated as CASSLLGQRQETQYF.

The rearrangement links TRBV9 to TRBJ1-4; D might be TRBD1 (6 bases). CDR1 is SGDLS and CDR2 is YYNGEE in the germline V gene. V lost 4 bases and J lost 1, with 11 bases in between. The CDR3 is 15 residues long. CDR3 bases: TGTGCCAGCAGCACAGGGACCTTAACTAATGAAAAACTGTTTTTT. This encodes CASSTGTLTNEKLFF.

Remarks on this clone: At one end the junction does not follow the germline gene, possibly because of a read error. The J gene is TRBJ2-7, the V gene TRBV7-9, with 8 bases matching TRBD1. CDR1 is SEHNR and CDR2 is FQNEAQ in the germline V gene (reference sequence). The CDR3 loop spans 14 amino acids. The CDR3 sequence: CSSSSPGQVYEQYF. In nucleotides, the CDR3 is TGTTCCAGCAGCTCTCCGGGACAGGTCTACGAGCAGTACTTC. Full variable domain (outside the CDR3, taken from reference TRBV7-9 and TRBJ2-7): DTGVSQNPRHKITKRGQNVTFRCDPISEHNRLYWYRQTLGQGPEFLTYFQNEAQLEKSRLLSDRFSAERPKGSFSTLEIQRTEQGDSAMYLCSSSSPGQVYEQYFGPGTRLTVT.

The chain uses TRBV9 and TRBJ2-3; 8 nucleotides line up with TRBD1. The V gene end was trimmed by 2 bases and the J gene end by 6 bases; junction bases not matched to a gene: 14. Germline assignment: CDR1 SGDLS and CDR2 YYNGEE. The CDR3 extends over 17 amino acids. CDR3 DNA: TGTGCCAGCAGCGTCCAGGGGCAGGGGGCATTTTTGGATACGCAGTATTTT. Residues: CASSVQGQGAFLDTQYF.

The rearrangement uses TRBV7-2 and TRBJ2-7; D remains ambiguous. This CDR3 contains 15 residues. Germline V gene sequence: CDR1 SGHTA, CDR2 FQGNSA. The V gene lost 4 bases and the J gene lost 2 bases, with 15 bases spanning the gap. The CDR3, as DNA: TGTGCCAGCAGCTCAACTAACACTCGCCCCTACGAGCAGTACTTC. Its protein product is CASSSTNTRPYEQYF.

The chain has TRBV5-1 and TRBJ1-4, with D maybe TRBD1 (5 bases). Trimming stripped 3 bases from V and 7 bases from J, with 13 bases between. Germline V gives CDR1 SGHRS, CDR2 YFSETQ. The CDR3 totals 14 residues. CDR3 loop: CASSSQTGGEKLFF. For the CDR3, the DNA is TGCGCCAGCAGCTCACAGACCGGGGGTGAAAAACTGTTTTTT.

The chain is built from TRBV29-1 and TRBJ2-5, with D possibly being TRBD1 (5 bases). CDR1 is SQVTM, CDR2 ANQGSEA, per germline. The CDR3 is 13 amino acids. Trimming took 4 bases from V and 5 from J, leaving 14 bases between them. CDR3 DNA: TGCAGCGTTGTAGTGCAGGGCCCGGAGACCCAGTACTTC. Amino acid sequence: CSVVVQGPETQYF.

The V call is TRBV29-1, the J call TRBJ2-1; D call uncertain. V was clipped by 3 bases and J by 7 bases, with 10 bases between them. The germline V gene has CDR1 SQVTM and CDR2 ANQGSEA. This CDR3 is 12 amino acids long. The CDR3 spells CSVEKFGNEQFF. The CDR3 DNA reads as TGCAGCGTTGAGAAATTCGGTAATGAGCAGTTCTTC.

The rearrangement joins TRBV21-1 to TRBJ1-2; TRBD1, the D gene given by the table, was not confirmed from the DNA. TRBV21-1 counts as a pseudogene. There are 17 residues in the CDR3. The CDR3 DNA reads TGTGCCAGCAGCAACAGACAGGGAATCATTGTGGACTATGGCTACACCTTC. Its protein product is CASSNRQGIIVDYGYTF.

The CDR3 region has the DNA TGTGCCAGCAGCTTAGGAGAGGGACTAGCGGGAGAAGAGACCCAGTACTTC. Translation gives CASSLGEGLAGEETQYF. The rearrangement joins TRBV7-2 to TRBJ2-5; TRBD2 matches 14 bases. The ends lost 1 base at V and 3 bases at J; junction bases unmatched: 4. This CDR3 contains 17 residues. Per the germline V gene, CDR1 is SGHTA and CDR2 is FQGNSA.

The chain carries TRBV2 and TRBJ1-5; 9 bases match TRBD1. V trimming: 6 bases; J trimming: 4 bases; junction bases outside the gene matches: 4. From germline, CDR1 is SNHLY and CDR2 FYNNEI. There are 14 residues in the CDR3. CDR3 nucleotides: TGTGCCAGCAGCGCGGACAGGGGTAATCAGCCCCAGCATTTT. It specifies CASSADRGNQPQHF.

The CDR3 spells CASSLRDRGAGELFF. In DNA form, the CDR3 reads TGTGCCAGCAGTCTCCGGGACAGGGGGGCCGGGGAGCTGTTTTTT. The rearrangement links TRBV2 to TRBJ2-2; 11 nucleotides align to TRBD1. Germline trimming cut 5 bases from V and 6 bases from J; bases unmatched to any gene: 5. The CDR3 has 15 amino acids. Germline V gene data show CDR1 as SNHLY and CDR2 as FYNNEI. Full variable domain (outside the CDR3, taken from reference TRBV2 and TRBJ2-2): EPEVTQTPSHQVTQMGQEVILRCVPISNHLYFYWYRQILGQKVEFLVSFYNNEISEKSEIFDDQFSVERPDGSNFTLKIRSTKLEDSAMYFCASSLRDRGAGELFFGEGSRLTVL.

Comments on this clone: The junction differs from germline at one of its ends, possibly a read error. This chain joins TRBV7-7 and TRBJ2-7; the D gene is possibly TRBD1 (7 bases). The CDR3 is made up of 15 amino acids. In germline, CDR1 is SSHAT, CDR2 FNYEAQ (reference sequence). For the CDR3, the DNA is TGTGCTAGCAGCTTAGCGGAGGGGGCGGCCTACGAGCAGTACTTC. Residues: CASSLAEGAAYEQYF.

The DNA of the CDR3 is TGCGCCAGCAGCCAGATAGGAGCGGGACAGGGGGCATCGGGCTACACCTTC. Its translation: CASSQIGAGQGASGYTF. The chain has TRBV4-3 and TRBJ1-2; 12 nucleotides match TRBD1. This CDR3 comprises 17 residues. The J segment lost 8 bases and the V segment lost 3 bases, leaving 13 bases of the junction unmatched. Germline V gene lookup returns CDR1 LGHNA and CDR2 YSLEER.

The V call is TRBV7-8, the J call TRBJ1-1, with D possibly being TRBD1 (5 bases). Trimming took off 4 bases at V and 11 bases at J, with 11 bases between the two ends. The germline V gene encodes CDR1 SGHVS and CDR2 FQNEAQ. The CDR3 has 11 residues. The CDR3 spells CASSSGGGAFF. In DNA form, the CDR3 reads TGTGCCAGCAGCTCCGGGGGAGGCGCTTTCTTT.

The chain employs TRBV7-3 and TRBJ2-5; 8 bases map to TRBD1. The germline V gene has CDR1 SGHTA and CDR2 FQGTGA. The junction had 4 bases not matched to a gene; V was cut back by 4 bases and J by 3 bases. The CDR3 has 14 amino acids. Here the CDR3 DNA reads TGTGCCAGCAGCTCGGCAGGGGGCAAAGAGACCCAGTACTTC. Translating it yields CASSSAGGKETQYF.

This clone was observed a single time. The chain uses TRBV11-2 and TRBJ2-3; 11 bases map to TRBD2. Germline values: CDR1 SGHAT, CDR2 FQNNGV. The V segment lost 3 bases and the J segment 6 bases; nucleotides outside the gene matches: 8. The CDR3 length is 16 residues. The CDR3 here is CASSLGLAGGGDTQYF. The CDR3 DNA is TGTGCCAGCAGCTTGGGGCTAGCGGGGGGCGGCGATACGCAGTATTTT.

The CDR3 is CAISEDRSRRYEQYF. The CDR3 DNA reads TGTGCCATCAGTGAGGACAGATCACGACGCTACGAGCAGTACTTC. This chain joins TRBV10-3 and TRBJ2-7; a possible D gene is TRBD1 (5 bases). This CDR3 region has 15 residues. The V and J ends lost 2 bases and 3 bases respectively, with 14 bases between them. Germline loops: CDR1 ENHRY, CDR2 SYGVKD.

This clone occurred once. J is TRBJ1-5 and V is TRBV4-2; D unresolved. V was clipped by 1 base and J by 4 bases, with 5 bases between them. Germline V CDR1 and CDR2: LGHNA, YNFKEQ. The CDR3 consists of 13 residues. The CDR3 nucleotides are TGTGCCAGCAGCCAAGGAGGTAATCAGCCCCAGCATTTT. Protein product: CASSQGGNQPQHF.

The gene calls are TRBV7-9 and TRBJ2-3; D possibly corresponds to TRBD2 (6 bases). Trimming removed 2 bases from V and 1 base from J, with 13 bases in between. Looked up from germline, CDR1 is SEHNR and CDR2 is FQNEAQ (reference sequence). This CDR3 is built from 16 residues. The CDR3 DNA is TGTGCCAGCAGCTTAAGCTCCGGAGGGGGCACAGATACGCAGTATTTT. This sequence encodes CASSLSSGGGTDTQYF.

The J gene is TRBJ1-4, the V gene TRBV28; possibly TRBD1 for D (6 bases). The V gene lost 6 bases and the J gene lost 5 bases, with 16 bases spanning the gap. This CDR3 contains 15 residues. The germline V gene encodes CDR1 MDHEN and CDR2 SYDVKM. CDR3 amino acids: CASRALQGFNEKLFF. The CDR3 coding sequence is TGTGCCAGCAGGGCTTTACAGGGCTTCAATGAAAAACTGTTTTTT.